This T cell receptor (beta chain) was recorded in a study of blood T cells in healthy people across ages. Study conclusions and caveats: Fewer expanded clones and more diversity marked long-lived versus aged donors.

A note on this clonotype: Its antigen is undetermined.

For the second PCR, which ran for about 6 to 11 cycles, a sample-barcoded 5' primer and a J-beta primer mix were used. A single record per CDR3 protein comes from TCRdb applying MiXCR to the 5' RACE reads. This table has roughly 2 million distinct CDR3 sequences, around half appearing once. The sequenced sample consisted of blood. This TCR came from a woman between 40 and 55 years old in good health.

The CDR3 spells CASSISLNTGELFF. CDR3 bases: TGTGCCAGTAGTATCTCGCTGAACACCGGGGAGCTGTTTTTT. The V gene is TRBV19, the J gene TRBJ2-2, with D uncertain. The CDR3 has 14 amino acids. Per germline, CDR1 LNHDA and CDR2 SQIVND (reference sequence). V was cut by 3 bases and J by 1 base, with 6 bases left in between.